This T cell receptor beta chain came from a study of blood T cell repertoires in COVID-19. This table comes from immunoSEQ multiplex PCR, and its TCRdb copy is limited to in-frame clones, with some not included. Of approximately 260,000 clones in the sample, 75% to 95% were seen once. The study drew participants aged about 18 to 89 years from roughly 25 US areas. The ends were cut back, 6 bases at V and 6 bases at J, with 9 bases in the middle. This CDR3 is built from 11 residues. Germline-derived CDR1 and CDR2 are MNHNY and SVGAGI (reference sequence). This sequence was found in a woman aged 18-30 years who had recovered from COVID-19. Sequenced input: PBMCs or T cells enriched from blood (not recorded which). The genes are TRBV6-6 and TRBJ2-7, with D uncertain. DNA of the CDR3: TGTGCCAGCAGCCACGGTAGCGAGCAGTACTTC. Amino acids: CASSHGSEQYF.